This entry describes one T cell receptor beta chain. No antigen is known for it. Generated by immunoSEQ multiplex PCR, the TCRdb table keeps only in-frame clones and is missing some. The sample consists of 25,000 or so clones, 85% to 95% of them appearing once. This specimen comes from a study of graft-versus-host responses after intestinal transplantation. Study overall: Anti-thymocyte globulin induction, then tacrolimus and steroids for about three years, went to all recipients. Points from the study as a whole: Declining HvG levels early post-transplant were linked to peak circulating GvH clone levels. Recipient marrow contained GvH clones, some of which appeared first in ileum or blood.

This CDR3 has 13 amino acids. Between the trimmed V and J ends, which lost 4 bases and 2 bases, there was a span of 9 bases. Germline V gene data show CDR1 as SGHDT and CDR2 as YYEEEE. This specimen consisted of PBMCs, obtained 39 to 40 days after intestinal transplant. This receptor was taken from a human patient who received an intestinal transplant, so some T cells may come from the graft donor. This rearrangement joins TRBV5-6 to TRBJ1-1; D call uncertain. The CDR3 sequence is CASSRTDNTEAFF. The CDR3 DNA is TGTGCCAGCAGCCGAACAGATAACACTGAAGCTTTCTTT.